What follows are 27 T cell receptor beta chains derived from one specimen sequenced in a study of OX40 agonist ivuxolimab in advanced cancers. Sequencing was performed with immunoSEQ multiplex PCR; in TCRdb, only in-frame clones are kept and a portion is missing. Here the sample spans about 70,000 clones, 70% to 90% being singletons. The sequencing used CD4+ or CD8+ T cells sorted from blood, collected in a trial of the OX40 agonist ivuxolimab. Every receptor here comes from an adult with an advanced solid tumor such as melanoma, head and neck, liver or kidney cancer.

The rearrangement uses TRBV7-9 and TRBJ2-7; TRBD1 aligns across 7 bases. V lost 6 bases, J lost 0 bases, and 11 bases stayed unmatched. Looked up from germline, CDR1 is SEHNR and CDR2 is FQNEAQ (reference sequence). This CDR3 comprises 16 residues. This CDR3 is CASSSAPTGLSYEQYF. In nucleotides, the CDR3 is TGTGCCAGCAGTTCCGCTCCGACAGGGCTCTCCTACGAGCAGTACTTC. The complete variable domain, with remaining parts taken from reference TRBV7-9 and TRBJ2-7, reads DTGVSQNPRHKITKRGQNVTFRCDPISEHNRLYWYRQTLGQGPEFLTYFQNEAQLEKSRLLSDRFSAERPKGSFSTLEIQRTEQGDSAMYLCASSSAPTGLSYEQYFGPGTRLTVT.

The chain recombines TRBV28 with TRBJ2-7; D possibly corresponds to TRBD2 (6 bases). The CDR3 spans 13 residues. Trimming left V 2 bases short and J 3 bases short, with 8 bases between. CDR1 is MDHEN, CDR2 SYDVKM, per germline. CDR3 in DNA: TGTGCCAGCAGTTTACGGAGGGTCTACGAGCAGTACTTC. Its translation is CASSLRRVYEQYF.

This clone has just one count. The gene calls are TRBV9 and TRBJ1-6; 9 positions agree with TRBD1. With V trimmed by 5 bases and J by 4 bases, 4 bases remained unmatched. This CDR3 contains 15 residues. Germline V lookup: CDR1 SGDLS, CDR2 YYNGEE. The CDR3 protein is CASSSGTGYNSPLHF. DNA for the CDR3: TGTGCCAGCAGTTCCGGGACAGGGTATAATTCACCCCTCCACTTT.

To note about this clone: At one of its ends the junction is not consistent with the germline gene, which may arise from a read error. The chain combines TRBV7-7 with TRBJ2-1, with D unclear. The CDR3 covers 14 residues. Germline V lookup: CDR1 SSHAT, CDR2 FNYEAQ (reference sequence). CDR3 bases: TGTGCTAGCAGCTCCTTAGCCCAACCTAATGAGCAGTTCTTC. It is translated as CASSSLAQPNEQFF.

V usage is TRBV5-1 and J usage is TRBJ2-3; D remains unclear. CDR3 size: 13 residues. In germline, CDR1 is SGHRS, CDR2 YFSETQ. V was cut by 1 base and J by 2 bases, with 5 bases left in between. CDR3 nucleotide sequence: TGCGCCAGCAGCTTGTCGAACACAGATACGCAGTATTTT. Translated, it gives CASSLSNTDTQYF.

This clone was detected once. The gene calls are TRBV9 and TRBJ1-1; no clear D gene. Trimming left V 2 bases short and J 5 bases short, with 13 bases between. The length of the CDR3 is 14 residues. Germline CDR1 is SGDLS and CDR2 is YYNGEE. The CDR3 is CASSVSGDGTEAFF. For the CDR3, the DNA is TGTGCCAGCAGCGTTAGCGGGGATGGGACTGAAGCTTTCTTT. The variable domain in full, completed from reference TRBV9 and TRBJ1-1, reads DSGVTQTPKHLITATGQRVTLRCSPRSGDLSVYWYQQSLDQGLQFLIQYYNGEERAKGNILERFSAQQFPDLHSELNLSSLELGDSALYFCASSVSGDGTEAFFGQGTRLTVV.

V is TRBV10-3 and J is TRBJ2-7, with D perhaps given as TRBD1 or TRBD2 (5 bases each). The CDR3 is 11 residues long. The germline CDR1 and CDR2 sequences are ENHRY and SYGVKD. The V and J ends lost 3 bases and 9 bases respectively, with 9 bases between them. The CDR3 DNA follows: TGTGCCATCAGTGAAGGGGAGACGCAGTACTTC. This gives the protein CAISEGETQYF.

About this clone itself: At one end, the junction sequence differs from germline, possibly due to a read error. CDR3: CASTLGGDTDTQYF. In nucleotides, the CDR3 is TGTGCCAGCACTTTAGGAGGGGATACAGATACGCAGTATTTT. V is TRBV28 and J is TRBJ2-3, with D perhaps TRBD2 (6 bases). This CDR3 region has 14 residues. Germline CDR1 is MDHEN and CDR2 is SYDVKM. The full variable domain, its missing parts supplied by reference TRBV28 and TRBJ2-3, is DVKVTQSSRYLVKRTGEKVFLECVQDMDHENMFWYRQDPGLGLRLIYFSYDVKMKEKGDIPEGYSVSREKKERFSLILESASTNQTSMYLCASTLGGDTDTQYFGPGTRLTVL.

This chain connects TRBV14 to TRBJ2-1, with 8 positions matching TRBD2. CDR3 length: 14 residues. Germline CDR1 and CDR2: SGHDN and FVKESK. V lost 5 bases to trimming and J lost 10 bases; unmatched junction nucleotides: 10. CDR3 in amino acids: CASSSYRGGGEQFF. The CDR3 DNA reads TGTGCCAGCAGCTCGTATCGGGGGGGTGGCGAGCAGTTCTTC.

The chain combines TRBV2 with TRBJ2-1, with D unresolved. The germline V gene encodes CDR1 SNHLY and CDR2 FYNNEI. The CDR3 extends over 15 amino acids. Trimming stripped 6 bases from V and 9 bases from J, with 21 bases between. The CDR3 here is CASSPGLPGEREQFF. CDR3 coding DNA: TGTGCCAGCAGCCCCGGTCTACCCGGCGAGCGTGAGCAGTTCTTC.

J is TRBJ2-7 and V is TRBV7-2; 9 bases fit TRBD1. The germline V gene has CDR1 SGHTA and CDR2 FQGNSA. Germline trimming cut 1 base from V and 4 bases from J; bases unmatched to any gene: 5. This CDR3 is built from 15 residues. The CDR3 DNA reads TGTGCCAGCAGCTTAGAAGGGGGACAGGGATACGAGCAGTACTTC. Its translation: CASSLEGGQGYEQYF.

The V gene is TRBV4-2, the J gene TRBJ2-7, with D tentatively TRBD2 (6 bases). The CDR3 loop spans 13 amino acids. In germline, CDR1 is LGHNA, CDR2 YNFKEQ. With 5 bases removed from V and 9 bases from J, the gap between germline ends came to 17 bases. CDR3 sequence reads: CASSLEGITVQYF. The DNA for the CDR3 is TGTGCCAGCAGCTTGGAGGGGATAACGGTGCAGTACTTC.

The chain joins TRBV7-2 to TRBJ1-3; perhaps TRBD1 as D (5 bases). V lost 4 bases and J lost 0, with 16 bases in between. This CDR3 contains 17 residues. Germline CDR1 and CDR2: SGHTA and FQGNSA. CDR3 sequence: CASSSIRDASSGNTIYF. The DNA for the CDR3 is TGTGCCAGCAGCTCGATACGGGACGCAAGCTCTGGAAACACCATATATTTT.

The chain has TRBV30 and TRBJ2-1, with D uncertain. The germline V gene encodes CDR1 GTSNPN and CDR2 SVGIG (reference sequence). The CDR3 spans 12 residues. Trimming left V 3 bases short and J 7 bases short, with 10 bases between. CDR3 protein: CAWRTWANEQFF. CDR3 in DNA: TGTGCCTGGAGGACGTGGGCGAATGAGCAGTTCTTC.

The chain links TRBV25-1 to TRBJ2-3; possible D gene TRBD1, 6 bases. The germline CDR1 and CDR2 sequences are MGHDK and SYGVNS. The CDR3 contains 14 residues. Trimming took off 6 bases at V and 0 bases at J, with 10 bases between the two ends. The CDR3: CASRGGSSTDTQYF. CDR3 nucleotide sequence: TGTGCCAGCAGAGGGGGTAGTAGCACAGATACGCAGTATTTT.

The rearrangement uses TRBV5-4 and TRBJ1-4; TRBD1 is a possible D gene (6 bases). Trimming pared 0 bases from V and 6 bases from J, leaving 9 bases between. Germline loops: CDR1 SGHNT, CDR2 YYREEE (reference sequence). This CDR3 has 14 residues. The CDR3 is CASSLGGLDEKLFF. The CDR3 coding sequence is TGTGCCAGCAGCTTGGGGGGGCTGGATGAAAAACTGTTTTTT.

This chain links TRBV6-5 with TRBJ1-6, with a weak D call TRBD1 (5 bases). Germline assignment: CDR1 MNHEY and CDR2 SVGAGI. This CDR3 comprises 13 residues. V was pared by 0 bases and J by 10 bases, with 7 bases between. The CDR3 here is CASSYSRQSPLHF. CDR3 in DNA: TGTGCCAGCAGTTACTCGAGACAGTCACCCCTCCACTTT.

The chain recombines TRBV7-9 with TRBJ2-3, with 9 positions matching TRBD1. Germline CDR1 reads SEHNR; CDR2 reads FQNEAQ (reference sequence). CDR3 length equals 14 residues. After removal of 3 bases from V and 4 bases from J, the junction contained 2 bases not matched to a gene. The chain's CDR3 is CASSFGTGPDTQYF. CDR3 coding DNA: TGTGCCAGCAGCTTTGGGACAGGGCCAGATACGCAGTATTTT.

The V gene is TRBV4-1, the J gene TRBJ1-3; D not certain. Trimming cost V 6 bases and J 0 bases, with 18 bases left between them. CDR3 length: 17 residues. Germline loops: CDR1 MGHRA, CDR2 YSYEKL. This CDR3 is CASSPGRIISSGNTIYF. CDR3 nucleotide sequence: TGCGCCAGCAGTCCCGGACGGATTATAAGCTCTGGAAACACCATATATTTT.

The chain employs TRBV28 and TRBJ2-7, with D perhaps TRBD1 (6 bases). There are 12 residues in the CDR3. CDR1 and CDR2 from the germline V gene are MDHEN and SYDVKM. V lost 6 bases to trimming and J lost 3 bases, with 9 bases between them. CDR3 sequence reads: CASRDRRYEQYF. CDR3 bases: TGTGCCAGCAGGGACAGACGCTACGAGCAGTACTTC.

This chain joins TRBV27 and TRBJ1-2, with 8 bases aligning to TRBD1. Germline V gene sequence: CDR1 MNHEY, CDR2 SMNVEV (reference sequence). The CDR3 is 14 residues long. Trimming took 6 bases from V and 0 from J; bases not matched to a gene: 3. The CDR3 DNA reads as TGTGCCAGCAGCCCGGACAGGGCTAACTATGGCTACACCTTC. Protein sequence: CASSPDRANYGYTF.

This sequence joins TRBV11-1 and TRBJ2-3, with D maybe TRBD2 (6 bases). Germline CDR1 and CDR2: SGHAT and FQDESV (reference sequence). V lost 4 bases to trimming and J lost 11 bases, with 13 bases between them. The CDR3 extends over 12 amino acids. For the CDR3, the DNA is TGTGCCAGCAGCTCGCCGGGACTTAAGCAGTATTTT. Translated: CASSSPGLKQYF.

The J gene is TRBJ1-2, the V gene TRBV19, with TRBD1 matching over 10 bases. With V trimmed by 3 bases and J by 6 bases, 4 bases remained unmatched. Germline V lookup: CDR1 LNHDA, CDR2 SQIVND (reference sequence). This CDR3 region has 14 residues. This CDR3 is CASSMTGGAHGYTF. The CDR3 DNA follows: TGTGCCAGTAGTATGACAGGGGGCGCACATGGCTACACCTTC.

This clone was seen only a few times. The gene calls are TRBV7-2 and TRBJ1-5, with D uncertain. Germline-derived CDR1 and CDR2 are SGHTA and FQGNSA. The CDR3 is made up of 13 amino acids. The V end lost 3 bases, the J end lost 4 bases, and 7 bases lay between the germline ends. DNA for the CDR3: TGTGCCAGCAGCTTTCGAGGTAATCAGCCCCAGCATTTT. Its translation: CASSFRGNQPQHF.

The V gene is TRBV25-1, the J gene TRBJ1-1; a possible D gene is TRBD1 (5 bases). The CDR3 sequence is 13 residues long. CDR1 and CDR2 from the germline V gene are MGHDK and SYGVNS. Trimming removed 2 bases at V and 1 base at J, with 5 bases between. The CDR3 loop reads CASSERGNTEAFF. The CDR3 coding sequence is TGTGCCAGCAGTGAAAGGGGGAACACTGAAGCTTTCTTT.

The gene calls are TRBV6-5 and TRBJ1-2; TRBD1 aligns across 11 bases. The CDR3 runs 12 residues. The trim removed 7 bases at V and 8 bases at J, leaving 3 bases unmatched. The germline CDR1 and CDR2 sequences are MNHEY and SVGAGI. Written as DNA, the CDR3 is TGTGCCAGCACCCGGACAGGGGGCGGCTACACCTTC. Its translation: CASTRTGGGYTF.

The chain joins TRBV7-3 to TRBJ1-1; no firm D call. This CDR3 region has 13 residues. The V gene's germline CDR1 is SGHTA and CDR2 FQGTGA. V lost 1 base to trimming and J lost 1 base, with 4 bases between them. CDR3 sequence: CASSLNTNTEAFF. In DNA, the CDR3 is TGTGCCAGCAGCTTAAATACGAACACTGAAGCTTTCTTT.